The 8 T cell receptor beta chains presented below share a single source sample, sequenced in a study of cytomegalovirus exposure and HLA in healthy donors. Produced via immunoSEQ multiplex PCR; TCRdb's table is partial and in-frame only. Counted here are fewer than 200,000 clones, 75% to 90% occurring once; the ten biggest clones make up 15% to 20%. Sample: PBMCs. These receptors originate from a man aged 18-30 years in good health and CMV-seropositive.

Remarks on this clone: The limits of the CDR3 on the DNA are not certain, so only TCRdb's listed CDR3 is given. The chain's CDR3 is CASSGRDRGFDWEQYF. This sequence joins TRBV5-6 and TRBJ2-7; the D segment call TRBD1 is taken from the table without a DNA check. Both ends counted, the CDR3 spans 16 residues. Germline V lookup: CDR1 SGHDT, CDR2 YYEEEE.

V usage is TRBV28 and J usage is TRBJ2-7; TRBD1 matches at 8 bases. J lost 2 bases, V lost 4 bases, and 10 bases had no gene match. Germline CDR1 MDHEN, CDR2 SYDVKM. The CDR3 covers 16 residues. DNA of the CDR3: TGTGCCAGCAGTTACTTCCCCCGGGACAGGACCTACGAGCAGTACTTC. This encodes CASSYFPRDRTYEQYF.

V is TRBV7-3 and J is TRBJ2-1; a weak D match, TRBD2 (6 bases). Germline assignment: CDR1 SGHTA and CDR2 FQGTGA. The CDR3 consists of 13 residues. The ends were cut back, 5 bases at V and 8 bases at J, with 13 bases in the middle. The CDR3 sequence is CASSPRGSYEQFF. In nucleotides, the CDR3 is TGTGCCAGCAGCCCTCGGGGGAGCTATGAGCAGTTCTTC.

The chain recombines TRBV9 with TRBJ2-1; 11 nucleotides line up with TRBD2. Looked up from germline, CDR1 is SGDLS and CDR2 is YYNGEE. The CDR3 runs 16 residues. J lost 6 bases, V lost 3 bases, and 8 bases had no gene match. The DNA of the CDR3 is TGTGCCAGCAGCGCCCCGGGACTAGCGGTCATCAATGAGCAGTTCTTC. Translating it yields CASSAPGLAVINEQFF.

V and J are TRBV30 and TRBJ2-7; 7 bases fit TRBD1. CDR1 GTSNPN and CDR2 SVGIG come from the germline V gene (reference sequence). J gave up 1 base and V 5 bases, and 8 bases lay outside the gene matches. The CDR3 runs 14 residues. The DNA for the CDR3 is TGTGCCTGGGATACAGGGGATCAATCCTACGAGCAGTACTTC. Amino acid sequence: CAWDTGDQSYEQYF.

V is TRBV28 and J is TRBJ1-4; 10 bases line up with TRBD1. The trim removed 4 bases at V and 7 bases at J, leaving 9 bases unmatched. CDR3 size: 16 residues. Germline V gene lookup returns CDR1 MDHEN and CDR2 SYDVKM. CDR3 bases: TGTGCCAGCAGTTCCCCCAAGGACAGGGGGTTTGAAAAACTGTTTTTT. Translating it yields CASSSPKDRGFEKLFF.

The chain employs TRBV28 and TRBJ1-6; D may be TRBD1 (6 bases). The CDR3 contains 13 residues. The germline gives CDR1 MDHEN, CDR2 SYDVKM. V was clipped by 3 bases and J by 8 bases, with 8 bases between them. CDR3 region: CASSFQGHSPLHF. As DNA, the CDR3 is TGTGCCAGCAGTTTCCAGGGGCATTCACCCCTCCACTTT.

CDR3 sequence reads: CASSAQGYGYTF. The CDR3 DNA reads TGTGCCAGCAGCGCGCAGGGTTATGGCTACACCTTC. The rearrangement links TRBV7-9 to TRBJ1-2; maybe TRBD1 (5 bases). Germline-derived CDR1 and CDR2 are SEHNR and FQNEAQ (reference sequence). The CDR3 runs 12 residues. V was clipped by 5 bases and J by 5 bases, with 9 bases between them.